The present T cell receptor (beta chain) was sequenced within a study of cytomegalovirus exposure and HLA in healthy donors. This clone was picked up a small number of times. Both 60 Vbeta primers and 13 Jbeta primers went into the PCR. The table came from immunoSEQ multiplex PCR; TCRdb's copy has only in-frame clones and leaves some out. The table lists approximately 100,000 clones, more than 75% of them singletons, with 4% in the top ten. V gave up 4 bases and J gave up 4 bases, with 17 bases separating them. Germline V CDR1 and CDR2: SGHRS, YFSETQ. CDR3 length equals 15 residues. The source material was PBMCs. The TCR originated in a woman aged 45-65 years in good health and CMV-seropositive. This chain links TRBV5-1 with TRBJ1-2, with D hard to call. In DNA form, the CDR3 reads TGCGCCAGCAGCCCCGGGAACTTAGAGAGCTATGGCTACACCTTC. It translates to CASSPGNLESYGYTF.